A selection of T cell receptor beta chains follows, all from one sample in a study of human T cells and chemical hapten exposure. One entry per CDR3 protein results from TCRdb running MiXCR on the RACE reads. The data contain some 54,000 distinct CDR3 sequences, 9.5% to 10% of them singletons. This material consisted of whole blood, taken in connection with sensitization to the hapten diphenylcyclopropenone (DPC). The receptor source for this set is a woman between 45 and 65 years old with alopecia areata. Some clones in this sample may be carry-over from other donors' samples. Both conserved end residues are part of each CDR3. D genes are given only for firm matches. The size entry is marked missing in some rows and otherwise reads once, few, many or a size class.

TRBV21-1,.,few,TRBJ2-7,CASIRGGKKESYEQYF,TGTGCCAGCATCCGGGGGGGGAAAAAAGAATCCTACGAGCAGTACTTC
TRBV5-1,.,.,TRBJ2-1,CASSLRVGSSYNEQFF,TGCGCCAGCAGCTTGAGGGTTGGGAGCTCCTACAATGAGCAGTTCTTC
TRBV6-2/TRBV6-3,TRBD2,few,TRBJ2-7,CASRQSGTRVYEQYF,TGTGCCAGCAGACAATCCGGGACTAGAGTCTACGAGCAGTACTTC
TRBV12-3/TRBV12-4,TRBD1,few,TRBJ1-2,CASSLAGGANGYTF,TGTGCCAGCAGTTTAGCAGGGGGCGCGAATGGCTACACCTTC
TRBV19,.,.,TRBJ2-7,CASSTRHAEQYF,TGTGCCAGTAGTACGAGACATGCCGAGCAGTACTTC
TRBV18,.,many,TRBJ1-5,CASSPALNQPQHF,TGTGCCAGCTCACCCGCATTAAATCAGCCCCAGCATTTT
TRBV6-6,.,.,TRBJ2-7,CASTPGSPSYEQYF,TGTGCCAGCACCCCAGGGTCCCCGTCATACGAGCAGTACTTC
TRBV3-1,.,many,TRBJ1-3,CASSQSLHRVGNTIYF,TGTGCCAGCAGCCAATCCCTCCACAGGGTCGGAAACACCATATATTTT
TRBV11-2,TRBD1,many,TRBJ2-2,CASSRAGTGVTGELFF,TGTGCCAGCAGCCGAGCGGGGACAGGGGTCACCGGGGAGCTGTTTTTT
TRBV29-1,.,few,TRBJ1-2,CSVESGNYGYTF,TGCAGCGTCGAGAGCGGCAACTATGGCTACACCTTC
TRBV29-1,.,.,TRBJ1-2,CSVETPDYGYTF,TGCAGCGTTGAGACCCCCGACTATGGCTACACCTTC
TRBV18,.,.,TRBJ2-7,CASSPPGQSISKYF,TGTGCCAGCTCACCACCGGGCCAGAGTATTAGCAAGTACTTC
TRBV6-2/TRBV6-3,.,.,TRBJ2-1,CASSYSNRRYDEQFF,TGTGCCAGCAGTTACTCGAACCGTCGGTACGATGAGCAGTTCTTC
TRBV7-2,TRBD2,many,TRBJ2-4,CASKPAGVNIQYF,TGTGCCAGCAAACCAGCGGGAGTTAACATTCAGTACTTC
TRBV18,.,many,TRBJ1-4,CASSPEGLNEKLFF,TGTGCCAGCTCACCCGAAGGCCTTAATGAAAAACTGTTTTTT
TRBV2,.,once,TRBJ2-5,CASLWAGQETQYF,TGTGCCAGCCTCTGGGCAGGCCAAGAGACCCAGTACTTC
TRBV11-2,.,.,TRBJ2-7,CASSLGGRDEQYF,TGTGCCAGCAGCTTAGGTGGGCGAGATGAGCAGTACTTC
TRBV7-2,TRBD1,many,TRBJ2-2,CASRGQGAQAGELFF,TGTGCCAGCAGGGGACAGGGGGCTCAGGCCGGGGAGCTGTTTTTT
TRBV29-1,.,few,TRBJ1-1,CSAIGGGTEAFF,TGCAGCGCTATCGGTGGCGGTACCGAAGCTTTCTTT
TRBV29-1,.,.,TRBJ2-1,CSVKDGAYNEQFF,TGCAGCGTGAAGGATGGGGCCTACAATGAGCAGTTCTTC
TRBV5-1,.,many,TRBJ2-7,CASSIESRSSYEQYF,TGCGCCAGCAGCATCGAAAGCAGGAGCTCCTACGAGCAGTACTTC
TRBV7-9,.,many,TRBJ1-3,CASSPSTMAGNTIYF,TGTGCCAGCAGCCCCTCGACGATGGCAGGAAACACCATATATTTT
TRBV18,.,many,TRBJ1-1,CASSPQGPGTEAFF,TGTGCCAGCTCACCACAGGGGCCGGGCACTGAAGCTTTCTTT
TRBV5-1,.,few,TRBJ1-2,CASSGTYGYTF,TGCGCCAGCAGCGGGACCTATGGCTACACCTTC
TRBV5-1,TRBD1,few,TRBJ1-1,CASSLGQGVRVRETEAFF,TGCGCCAGCAGCTTGGGACAGGGTGTCCGAGTACGTGAAACTGAAGCTTTCTTT
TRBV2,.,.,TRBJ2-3,CASRELGTDTQYF,TGTGCCAGCAGGGAACTGGGGACAGATACGCAGTATTTT
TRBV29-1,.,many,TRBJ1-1,CSVAGPEAFF,TGCAGCGTGGCGGGGCCTGAAGCTTTCTTT
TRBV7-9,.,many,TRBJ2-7,CASSGHESGEQYF,TGTGCCAGCAGCGGTCATGAGTCGGGCGAGCAGTACTTC
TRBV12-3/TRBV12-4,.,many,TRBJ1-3,CASTTTGSGNTIYF,TGTGCCAGCACCACGACAGGTTCTGGAAACACCATATATTTT
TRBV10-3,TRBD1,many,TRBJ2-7,CAITPGQAKAHEQYF,TGTGCCATCACCCCCGGACAGGCGAAAGCCCACGAGCAGTACTTC
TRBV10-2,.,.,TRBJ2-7,CASSPSVLRAGEQYF,TGCGCCAGCAGCCCCTCAGTTTTACGGGCTGGGGAGCAGTACTTC
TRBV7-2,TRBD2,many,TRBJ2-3,CASSPAGGTDTQYF,TGTGCCAGCAGCCCAGCGGGGGGGACAGATACGCAGTATTTT
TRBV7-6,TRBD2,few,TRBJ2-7,CASSLSSGGAYEQYF,TGTGCCAGCAGCTTGTCTAGCGGGGGGGCGTACGAGCAGTACTTC
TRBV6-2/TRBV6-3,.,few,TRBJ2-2,CASARSGELFF,TGTGCCAGTGCACGCTCCGGTGAGCTGTTTTTT
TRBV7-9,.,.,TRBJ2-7,CASSAEHRDYEQYF,TGTGCCAGCAGCGCCGAGCACAGGGACTACGAGCAGTACTTC
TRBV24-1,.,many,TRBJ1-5,CATSDPTVGNQPQHF,TGTGCCACCAGTGATCCGACCGTGGGCAATCAGCCCCAGCATTTT
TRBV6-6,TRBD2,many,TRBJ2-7,CASAFLAGITYEQYF,TGTGCCAGCGCATTTCTAGCGGGGATCACCTACGAGCAGTACTTC
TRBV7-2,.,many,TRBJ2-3,CASSALTDTQYF,TGTGCCAGCAGCGCTCTCACAGATACGCAGTATTTT
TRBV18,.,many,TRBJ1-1,CASSYSEPYEGLVNTEAFF,TGTGCCAGCTCATACTCCGAACCCTACGAGGGGCTGGTGAACACTGAAGCTTTCTTT
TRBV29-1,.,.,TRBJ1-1,CSVVGRLNTEAFF,TGCAGCGTTGTCGGCAGGCTGAACACTGAAGCTTTCTTT
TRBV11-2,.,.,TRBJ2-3,CASSFPGTDTQYF,TGTGCCAGCAGCTTCCCCGGCACAGATACGCAGTATTTT
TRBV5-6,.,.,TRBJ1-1,CASSLALRVSGTEAFF,TGTGCCAGCAGCTTGGCCTTACGGGTTAGCGGGACTGAAGCTTTCTTT
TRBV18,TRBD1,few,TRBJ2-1,CASSPTGGVGNEQFF,TGTGCCAGCTCACCGACAGGGGGCGTTGGCAATGAGCAGTTCTTC
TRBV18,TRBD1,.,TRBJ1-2,CASSLGQPGSYGYTF,TGTGCCAGCTCACTGGGACAGCCGGGGAGCTATGGCTACACCTTC
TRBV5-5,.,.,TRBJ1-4,CASSFSNEKLFF,TGTGCCAGCAGCTTTAGTAATGAAAAACTGTTTTTT
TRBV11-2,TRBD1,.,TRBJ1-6,CASSLEQGHSPLHF,TGTGCCAGCAGCTTAGAACAGGGGCATTCACCCCTCCACTTT
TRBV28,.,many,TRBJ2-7,CASSFNFPYEQYF,TGTGCCAGCAGCTTTAATTTCCCCTACGAGCAGTACTTC
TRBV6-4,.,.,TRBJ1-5,CANFPWQPQHF,TGTGCCAACTTCCCTTGGCAGCCCCAGCATTTT
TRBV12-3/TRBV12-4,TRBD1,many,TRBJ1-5,CASSPGQGYYQPQHF,TGTGCCAGCAGCCCGGGACAGGGGTATTATCAGCCCCAGCATTTT
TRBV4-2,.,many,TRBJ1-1,CASSQEGAGTTEAFF,TGTGCCAGCAGCCAAGAAGGCGCAGGGACGACTGAAGCTTTCTTT
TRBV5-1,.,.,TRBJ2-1,CASISSSSPTKNNEQFF,TGCGCCAGCATCTCCTCGTCCAGTCCTACTAAAAACAATGAGCAGTTCTTC
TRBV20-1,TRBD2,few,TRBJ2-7,CSARDPGRALSSEQYF,TGCAGTGCTAGAGATCCCGGGAGGGCCCTCAGTAGCGAGCAGTACTTC
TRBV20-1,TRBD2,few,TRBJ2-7,CSASSGGRAYEQYF,TGCAGTGCTAGTAGCGGCGGGAGGGCCTACGAGCAGTACTTC
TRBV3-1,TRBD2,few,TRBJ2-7,CASSQMELAGIYEQYF,TGTGCCAGCAGCCAAATGGAACTAGCGGGGATATACGAGCAGTACTTC